The 20 T cell receptor beta chains below all came from one sample that was sequenced in a study of cytomegalovirus exposure and HLA in healthy donors. Vbeta (60) and Jbeta (13) primers were used in the PCR. Libraries were prepared by immunoSEQ multiplex PCR; TCRdb keeps only in-frame clonotypes and omits some of them. The profile shows 100,000 to 150,000 clones, 77% of them singletons. The sequencing input was PBMCs. These receptor sequences come from a woman aged 40 to 50 in good health and CMV-seropositive.

The rearrangement joins TRBV18 to TRBJ2-5; D is perhaps TRBD1 (6 bases). The DNA end is a closer match to TRBJ2-7, so the J assignment may be wrong. The V gene's germline CDR1 is KGHSH and CDR2 LQKENI. This CDR3 has 16 residues. CDR3 loop: CASSPPQGASPYEQYF. CDR3 sequence (DNA): TGTGCCAGCTCACCACCACAGGGTGCGTCCCCCTACGAGCAGTACTTC.

V gene TRBV2 combines with J gene TRBJ2-3; possible D gene TRBD2, 6 bases. There are 15 residues in the CDR3. Germline CDR1 and CDR2: SNHLY and FYNNEI. The germline V and J ends were trimmed by 3 bases and 0 bases, with 10 bases remaining between them. The DNA for the CDR3 is TGTGCCAGCAGTGAGGAGGGGTTAAGCACAGATACGCAGTATTTT. Translated, it gives CASSEEGLSTDTQYF. Combining the CDR3 with reference TRBV2 and TRBJ2-3 gives the whole variable domain EPEVTQTPSHQVTQMGQEVILRCVPISNHLYFYWYRQILGQKVEFLVSFYNNEISEKSEIFDDQFSVERPDGSNFTLKIRSTKLEDSAMYFCASSEEGLSTDTQYFGPGTRLTVL.

The V and J genes are TRBV5-6 and TRBJ2-7; TRBD1 matches at 9 bases. The trim removed 3 bases at V and 6 bases at J, leaving 7 bases unmatched. Per the germline V gene, CDR1 is SGHDT and CDR2 is YYEEEE. CDR3 size: 14 residues. CDR3 loop: CASSSGQGWIEQYF. The CDR3 DNA follows: TGTGCCAGCAGCTCGGGACAGGGATGGATCGAGCAGTACTTC. The whole variable domain, remainder taken from reference TRBV5-6 and TRBJ2-7, is DAGVTQSPTHLIKTRGQQVTLRCSPKSGHDTVSWYQQALGQGPQFIFQYYEEEERQRGNFPDRFSGHQFPNYSSELNVNALLLGDSALYLCASSSGQGWIEQYFGPGTRLTVT.

The rearrangement uses TRBV2 and TRBJ2-7; 7 nucleotides line up with TRBD2. Trimming cost V 6 bases and J 0 bases; bases outside gene matches: 5. The CDR3 is 14 residues long. Germline assignment: CDR1 SNHLY and CDR2 FYNNEI. CDR3 sequence reads: CASRWRESSYEQYF. CDR3 in DNA: TGTGCCAGCAGGTGGCGGGAGAGCTCCTACGAGCAGTACTTC.

Notes on this clone: The same CDR3 is also encoded by other DNA sequences in this sample. The chain carries TRBV28 and TRBJ2-3; possible D gene TRBD2, 6 bases. V gave up 3 bases and J gave up 3 bases, with 10 bases separating them. The CDR3 is 14 amino acids. Per germline, CDR1 MDHEN and CDR2 SYDVKM. The CDR3: CASSFSGRTDTQYF. In DNA, the CDR3 is TGTGCCAGCAGTTTCTCTGGGAGGACAGATACGCAGTATTTT. The complete variable domain, with remaining parts taken from reference TRBV28 and TRBJ2-3, reads DVKVTQSSRYLVKRTGEKVFLECVQDMDHENMFWYRQDPGLGLRLIYFSYDVKMKEKGDIPEGYSVSREKKERFSLILESASTNQTSMYLCASSFSGRTDTQYFGPGTRLTVL.

V is TRBV5-8 and J is TRBJ2-7, with TRBD2 matching over 12 bases. Germline-derived CDR1 and CDR2 are SGHTS and YDEGEE. V dropped 4 bases and J dropped 4; count of bases not matched to a gene: 6. This CDR3 has 15 amino acids. CDR3 region: CASSPGLAGLYEQYF. The CDR3 nucleotides read TGTGCCAGCAGCCCTGGACTAGCGGGATTGTACGAGCAGTACTTC.

This rearrangement joins TRBV5-4 to TRBJ2-3; D is perhaps TRBD2 (7 bases). The ends were cut back, 5 bases at V and 2 bases at J, with 15 bases in the middle. Germline V lookup: CDR1 SGHNT, CDR2 YYREEE (reference sequence). The CDR3 has 15 residues. The CDR3 nucleotides are TGTGCCAGCAGGGGGGGGCCCGGTTCCACAGATACGCAGTATTTT. Translation gives CASRGGPGSTDTQYF.

The chain joins TRBV7-3 to TRBJ1-1, with 7 bases lining up with TRBD1. V was pared by 3 bases and J by 4 bases, with 8 bases of the junction left unmatched. The germline gives CDR1 SGHTA, CDR2 FQGTGA. This CDR3 spans 15 amino acids. This CDR3 is CASSLGGQAGTEAFF. Here the CDR3 DNA reads TGTGCCAGCAGCTTGGGCGGACAGGCCGGCACTGAAGCTTTCTTT.

The V and J genes are TRBV7-9 and TRBJ2-2, with 7 bases matching TRBD1. Losses at the gene ends were 0 bases for V and 5 bases for J; bases not matched to a gene: 15. Germline V CDR1 and CDR2: SEHNR, FQNEAQ (reference sequence). CDR3 length equals 19 residues. This CDR3 reads CASSLAPGTGTALTGELFF. CDR3 DNA: TGTGCCAGCAGCTTAGCACCCGGAACCGGGACAGCTCTAACCGGGGAGCTGTTTTTT.

The V and J genes are TRBV7-9 and TRBJ1-1; 8 nucleotides line up with TRBD1. J lost 10 bases, V lost 1 base, and 11 bases had no gene match. The CDR3 is 15 residues long. Germline lookup yields CDR1 SEHNR and CDR2 FQNEAQ (reference sequence). The CDR3 protein is CASSLVGAPGTGAFF. CDR3 in DNA: TGTGCCAGCAGCTTAGTCGGGGCCCCCGGGACAGGAGCTTTCTTT.

The chain is built from TRBV2 and TRBJ1-4; 8 bases line up with TRBD1. The CDR3 is made up of 14 amino acids. V gave up 5 bases and J gave up 5 bases; unmatched junction bases: 4. Germline V CDR1 and CDR2: SNHLY, FYNNEI. The CDR3 DNA reads TGTGCCAGCAGTAAGGACAGGGTAAATGAAAAACTGTTTTTT. Translation gives CASSKDRVNEKLFF.

This clone was seen once. V and J are TRBV4-1 and TRBJ2-2; D gene uncertain. V lost 0 bases to trimming and J lost 0 bases, with 5 bases between them. CDR1 MGHRA and CDR2 YSYEKL come from the germline V gene. The CDR3 is 15 amino acids. The CDR3 DNA follows: TGCGCCAGCAGCCAAGATCCAGCGAACACCGGGGAGCTGTTTTTT. It translates to CASSQDPANTGELFF.

This clone showed up just once. The chain links TRBV6-1 to TRBJ2-7; no definite D call. The V end was cut by 2 bases, the J end by 2 bases, with 13 bases between. From germline, CDR1 is MNHNS and CDR2 SASEGT. This CDR3 has 15 amino acids. CDR3 protein: CASSEIGRRTYEQYF. The CDR3 DNA reads TGTGCCAGCAGTGAAATCGGTAGGAGAACCTACGAGCAGTACTTC.

The V call is TRBV19, the J call TRBJ2-1; 7 bases line up with TRBD2. Looked up from germline, CDR1 is LNHDA and CDR2 is SQIVND (reference sequence). The CDR3 extends over 16 amino acids. The V and J ends lost 8 bases and 4 bases, in that order; junction bases with no gene match: 14. The CDR3 sequence: CASRRGGSTSYNEQFF. DNA for the CDR3: TGTGCCAGTCGGCGGGGCGGGAGCACATCTTACAATGAGCAGTTCTTC.

V and J are TRBV7-2 and TRBJ1-5; 9 bases match TRBD1. The germline gives CDR1 SGHTA, CDR2 FQGNSA. J was trimmed by 11 bases and V by 5 bases; bases with no gene match: 13. The CDR3 has 15 amino acids. The CDR3 DNA follows: TGTGCCAGCAGCCCCGGGGACAGGGAACAATCAGCCCAGCATTTT. Its protein product is CASSPGDREQSAQHF.

The J gene is TRBJ1-1, the V gene TRBV6-5, with D unresolved. Germline CDR1 is MNHEY and CDR2 is SVGAGI. This CDR3 region has 14 residues. Trimming removed 0 bases at V and 6 bases at J, with 11 bases between. In DNA form, the CDR3 reads TGTGCCAGCAGTTACTCGGTCGGGAGGGCTGAAGCTTTCTTT. Its translation is CASSYSVGRAEAFF.

The chain recombines TRBV2 with TRBJ2-7; perhaps TRBD2 as D (7 bases). V gave up 5 bases and J gave up 6 bases, with 14 bases separating them. In germline, CDR1 is SNHLY, CDR2 FYNNEI. This CDR3 has 13 residues. In DNA form, the CDR3 reads TGTGCCAGCAGTAGTCGAGGGGGGGTCGAGCAGTACTTC. This translates into CASSSRGGVEQYF. Full variable domain (remainder filled in from reference TRBV2 and TRBJ2-7): EPEVTQTPSHQVTQMGQEVILRCVPISNHLYFYWYRQILGQKVEFLVSFYNNEISEKSEIFDDQFSVERPDGSNFTLKIRSTKLEDSAMYFCASSSRGGVEQYFGPGTRLTVT.

This sequence joins TRBV19 and TRBJ1-1; no clear D gene. The ends were cut back, 5 bases at V and 0 bases at J, with 10 bases in the middle. CDR1 is LNHDA, CDR2 SQIVND, per germline (reference sequence). The CDR3 sequence is 14 residues long. The CDR3 protein is CASSLTAMNTEAFF. The CDR3 DNA is TGTGCCAGTAGTCTTACAGCCATGAACACTGAAGCTTTCTTT. Full variable domain (remainder filled in from reference TRBV19 and TRBJ1-1): DGGITQSPKYLFRKEGQNVTLSCEQNLNHDAMYWYRQDPGQGLRLIYYSQIVNDFQKGDIAEGYSVSREKKESFPLTVTSAQKNPTAFYLCASSLTAMNTEAFFGQGTRLTVV.

In its sample, this clone was seen many times. This sequence joins TRBV4-1 and TRBJ2-1; TRBD2 matches 16 bases. J gave up 3 bases and V 3 bases, and 8 bases lay outside the gene matches. This CDR3 is 19 amino acids long. CDR1 is MGHRA, CDR2 YSYEKL, per germline. The CDR3 here is CASSHPGLAGGPHYNEQFF. In DNA, the CDR3 is TGCGCCAGCAGCCACCCGGGACTAGCGGGAGGGCCCCACTACAATGAGCAGTTCTTC.

With respect to this clone: Other nucleotide sequences from this sample produce the same CDR3. The genes are TRBV28 and TRBJ2-7; maybe TRBD2 (5 bases). V dropped 7 bases and J dropped 4 bases, with 8 bases sitting between them. Germline V lookup: CDR1 MDHEN, CDR2 SYDVKM. This CDR3 spans 11 amino acids. CDR3 DNA: TGTGCCAGCACCCGGGATTACGAGCAGTACTTC. It translates to CASTRDYEQYF. Full variable domain (rest looked up from reference TRBV28 and TRBJ2-7): DVKVTQSSRYLVKRTGEKVFLECVQDMDHENMFWYRQDPGLGLRLIYFSYDVKMKEKGDIPEGYSVSREKKERFSLILESASTNQTSMYLCASTRDYEQYFGPGTRLTVT.